This record looks at one T cell receptor beta chain sequence and its context. Its antigen is undetermined. Primers: 60 Vbeta forward and 13 Jbeta reverse. Per the authors' pipeline: An analysis performed later counted about 80 million unique TCR beta chains (approximately 12 million of them shared). Sequencing was performed with immunoSEQ multiplex PCR; in TCRdb, only in-frame clones are kept and a portion is missing. V and J calls and clone size are given by that table; D and trimming were obtained from the DNA. In the table there are some 150,000 clones, 79% of which are singletons. Germline CDR1 reads KGHSH; CDR2 reads LQKENI. The V gene end was trimmed by 6 bases and the J gene end by 1 base; junction bases not matched to a gene: 7. This CDR3 is built from 15 residues. This record belongs to a study of cytomegalovirus exposure and HLA in healthy donors. Study results and limitations: Later analysis identified several of the most significant clusters that appeared linked to common viral pathogens.

The clonotype comes from a woman in her 50s in good health and CMV-seronegative. Sequencing was performed on PBMCs. The chain carries TRBV18 and TRBJ1-1; 8 bases align to TRBD1. The CDR3 loop reads CASSLGTGRNTEAFF. CDR3 in DNA: TGTGCCAGCTCCCTTGGGACAGGTAGGAACACTGAAGCTTTCTTT. Full variable domain (remainder filled in from reference TRBV18 and TRBJ1-1): NAGVMQNPRHLVRRRGQEARLRCSPMKGHSHVYWYRQLPEEGLKFMVYLQKENIIDESGMPKERFSAEFPKEGPSILRIQQVVRGDSAAYFCASSLGTGRNTEAFFGQGTRLTVV.